The 24 T cell receptor beta chains below come from one sample, sequenced in a study of cytomegalovirus exposure and HLA in healthy donors. PCR was performed using 60 Vbeta and 13 Jbeta primers. This table comes from immunoSEQ multiplex PCR, and its TCRdb copy is limited to in-frame clones, with some not included. The repertoire holds fewer than 200,000 clones, with about 82% as singletons. The sequenced material came from PBMCs. The source is a woman aged 18-30 years in good health and CMV-seronegative.

The CDR3 nucleotides are TGCGCCAGCAGTCCTACAGGGGCCTGGGAGACCCAGTACTTC. It codes for CASSPTGAWETQYF. This rearrangement joins TRBV23-1 to TRBJ2-5; 7 bases are shared with TRBD1. TRBV23-1 carries the ORF label, with uncertain function. CDR3 length equals 14 residues. V dropped 4 bases and J dropped 5; count of bases not matched to a gene: 7.

With regard to this clone: A read error may produce the germline difference seen at one junction end. The chain employs TRBV6-6 and TRBJ2-7; TRBD2 agrees at 10 bases. The length of the CDR3 is 14 residues. In germline, CDR1 is MNHNY, CDR2 SVGAGI (reference sequence). CDR3: CASSAKAGGYGQYF. The CDR3 bases are TGTGCCAGCAGTGCGAAAGCGGGAGGGTACGGGCAGTACTTC.

The chain combines TRBV12-5 with TRBJ2-7; 7 bases are a match to TRBD2. Germline loops: CDR1 LGHNT, CDR2 FRNRAP. Trimming took 0 bases from V and 2 from J; bases not matched to a gene: 4. The CDR3 has 15 residues. The CDR3 sequence: CASGLVSSGAYEQYF. The CDR3 DNA sequence: TGTGCTAGTGGTTTGGTTTCTAGCGGCGCCTACGAGCAGTACTTC.

The chain couples TRBV28 to TRBJ1-2; D might be TRBD1 (6 bases). V was pared by 2 bases and J by 0 bases, with 13 bases between. The CDR3 is made up of 16 amino acids. Germline CDR1 reads MDHEN; CDR2 reads SYDVKM. CDR3 nucleotides: TGTGCCAGCAGTTTACGGCAGGGGCAAGCTAACTATGGCTACACCTTC. Translation: CASSLRQGQANYGYTF.

In this sample, this clone turned up a few times. The chain links TRBV5-1 to TRBJ1-4; TRBD1 is a possible D gene (5 bases). The germline CDR1 and CDR2 sequences are SGHRS and YFSETQ. Trimming pared 0 bases from V and 6 bases from J, leaving 9 bases between. This CDR3 has 14 amino acids. The CDR3 loop is CASSLGGGDEKLFF. The CDR3 bases are TGCGCCAGCAGCTTGGGAGGAGGGGATGAAAAACTGTTTTTT.

The J gene is TRBJ2-3, the V gene TRBV19; 9 nucleotides match TRBD1. The CDR3 runs 15 residues. CDR1 and CDR2 from the germline V gene are LNHDA and SQIVND (reference sequence). J lost 1 base, V lost 5 bases, and 4 bases had no gene match. DNA of the CDR3: TGTGCCAGTAGTTCCCGGGACAGGGGCACAGATACGCAGTATTTT. This gives the protein CASSSRDRGTDTQYF.

The V call is TRBV4-2, the J call TRBJ2-7, with 11 bases fitting TRBD2. Germline V gene data show CDR1 as LGHNA and CDR2 as YNFKEQ. Losses at the gene ends were 2 bases for V and 2 bases for J; bases not matched to a gene: 20. The CDR3 is 21 residues long. The CDR3 protein is CASSQREASGRNYLSPYEQYF. The DNA of the CDR3 is TGTGCCAGCAGCCAAAGAGAGGCTAGCGGGAGGAATTATTTAAGCCCCTACGAGCAGTACTTC.

The chain is built from TRBV27 and TRBJ2-1; weak D call: TRBD1 (6 bases). Trimming left V 6 bases short and J 5 bases short, with 14 bases between. The length of the CDR3 is 14 residues. Looked up from germline, CDR1 is MNHEY and CDR2 is SMNVEV (reference sequence). CDR3 residues: CASSLPGENNEQFF. CDR3 DNA sequence: TGTGCCAGCAGCTTGCCAGGGGAAAACAATGAGCAGTTCTTC.

This clone was seen only a few times. The rearrangement uses TRBV18 and TRBJ2-7, with TRBD1 identical over 8 bases. Looked up from germline, CDR1 is KGHSH and CDR2 is LQKENI. The length of the CDR3 is 15 residues. With V trimmed by 4 bases and J by 7 bases, 12 bases remained unmatched. The CDR3 coding sequence is TGTGCCAGCTCACGCGGGACAGGAAGGTATGTTGAGCAGTACTTC. Protein product: CASSRGTGRYVEQYF.

V usage is TRBV5-8 and J usage is TRBJ2-1; 8 nucleotides match TRBD1. The CDR3 contains 14 residues. Germline CDR1 reads SGHTS; CDR2 reads YDEGEE. The V gene end was trimmed by 1 base and the J gene end by 6 bases; junction bases not matched to a gene: 3. CDR3 in DNA: TGTGCCAGCAGCTTGTGGACAGGGAGCAATGAGCAGTTCTTC. Amino acid sequence: CASSLWTGSNEQFF. Filled out from reference TRBV5-8 and TRBJ2-1, the complete variable domain reads EAGVTQSPTHLIKTRGQQATLRCSPISGHTSVYWYQQALGLGLQFLLWYDEGEERNRGNFPPRFSGRQFPNYSSELNVNALELEDSALYLCASSLWTGSNEQFFGPGTRLTVL.

This sequence joins TRBV10-3 and TRBJ2-7; TRBD2 aligns across 12 bases. The CDR3 contains 18 residues. Trimming at V came to 0 bases and at J to 6 bases, leaving 12 bases not matched to a gene. Germline V gene sequence: CDR1 ENHRY, CDR2 SYGVKD. CDR3 in DNA: TGTGCCATCAGTGAGTCCCCCCTCGGGCTAGCGGGAGGGGGCGAGCAGTACTTC. Its protein is CAISESPLGLAGGGEQYF.

The chain has TRBV5-6 and TRBJ1-1; tentative D call: TRBD1 (5 bases). Germline CDR1 reads SGHDT; CDR2 reads YYEEEE. CDR3 length: 16 amino acids. The V end lost 3 bases, the J end lost 3 bases, and 18 bases lay between the germline ends. CDR3 bases: TGTGCCAGCAGCTCGCCTCCGGGACTCCCAGACACTGAAGCTTTCTTT. This encodes CASSSPPGLPDTEAFF.

The V call is TRBV15, the J call TRBJ2-1, with 9 bases aligning to TRBD1. CDR1 is LNHNV, CDR2 YYDKDF, per germline (reference sequence). V gave up 2 bases and J gave up 7 bases; unmatched junction bases: 6. The CDR3 runs to 15 residues. CDR3 in DNA: TGTGCCACCAGCAGATACGGGACAGGGAAAAATGAGCAGTTCTTC. As protein: CATSRYGTGKNEQFF.

The genes are TRBV7-9 and TRBJ1-3; the D is unclear. Germline CDR1 is SEHNR and CDR2 is FQNEAQ (reference sequence). V dropped 5 bases and J dropped 4 bases, with 15 bases sitting between them. This CDR3 contains 15 residues. CDR3 DNA: TGTGCCAGCAGCCCGTCAGTAGCGGGGGGAAACACCATATATTTT. Translating it yields CASSPSVAGGNTIYF.

This clone showed up just a few times. The chain carries TRBV18 and TRBJ1-2; 9 bases map to TRBD1. V lost 0 bases, J lost 4 bases, and 9 bases stayed unmatched. This CDR3 is 17 amino acids long. From germline, CDR1 is KGHSH and CDR2 LQKENI. CDR3: CASSPPPDRGGTYGYTF. CDR3 nucleotides: TGTGCCAGCTCACCACCCCCAGACAGGGGGGGTACCTATGGCTACACCTTC.

CDR3 DNA sequence: TGCGCCAGCAGCGAAGCTCCTAGCGGATACTCCTACGAGCAGTACTTC. Protein product: CASSEAPSGYSYEQYF. V gene TRBV4-3 combines with J gene TRBJ2-7; 7 bases are a match to TRBD2. The CDR3 contains 16 residues. Looked up from germline, CDR1 is LGHNA and CDR2 is YSLEER. The junction had 10 bases not matched to a gene; V was cut back by 5 bases and J by 0 bases.

CDR3 nucleotide sequence: TGTGCCAGCTCACCACACAGGGGGCAAGAGACCCAGTACTTC. Its translation: CASSPHRGQETQYF. The J gene is TRBJ2-5, the V gene TRBV18; TRBD1 agrees at 8 bases. Germline CDR1 and CDR2: KGHSH and LQKENI. The V segment lost 1 base and the J segment 2 bases; nucleotides outside the gene matches: 0. The length of the CDR3 is 14 residues.

The chain joins TRBV5-4 to TRBJ2-5; TRBD1 is a possible D gene (5 bases). The V and J ends lost 0 bases and 3 bases respectively, with 9 bases between them. The CDR3 is 14 residues long. Germline V lookup: CDR1 SGHNT, CDR2 YYREEE (reference sequence). The CDR3 protein is CASSLGSREETQYF. The CDR3 region has the DNA TGTGCCAGCAGCTTGGGTTCCAGGGAAGAGACCCAGTACTTC. The full variable domain, in which reference TRBV5-4 and TRBJ2-5 provide the parts outside the CDR3, is ETGVTQSPTHLIKTRGQQVTLRCSSQSGHNTVSWYQQALGQGPQFIFQYYREEENGRGNFPPRFSGLQFPNYSSELNVNALELDDSALYLCASSLGSREETQYFGPGTRLLVL.

The chain has TRBV30 and TRBJ2-7; D possibly corresponds to TRBD1 (6 bases). Trimming took off 4 bases at V and 2 bases at J, with 12 bases between the two ends. The CDR3 extends over 13 amino acids. Germline assignment: CDR1 GTSNPN and CDR2 SVGIG (reference sequence). CDR3 nucleotide sequence: TGTGCCTGGATGGGACACTACACCTACGAGCAGTACTTC. The encoded protein is CAWMGHYTYEQYF.

V usage is TRBV6-1 and J usage is TRBJ2-7; D is uncertain. V was clipped by 6 bases and J by 6 bases, with 12 bases between them. The germline V gene encodes CDR1 MNHNS and CDR2 SASEGT. This CDR3 spans 12 amino acids. Here the CDR3 DNA reads TGTGCCAGCAGCCTATCTCCCCGCGAGCAGTACTTC. Residues: CASSLSPREQYF.

This clone has more than one count but fewer than ten. The V call is TRBV7-2, the J call TRBJ2-7, with 8 bases identical to TRBD1. The CDR3 length is 14 residues. From germline, CDR1 is SGHTA and CDR2 FQGNSA. V gave up 1 base and J gave up 4 bases; unmatched junction bases: 3. The CDR3 nucleotides read TGTGCCAGCAGCTTAGGGACAGGGAATTACGAGCAGTACTTC. Protein sequence: CASSLGTGNYEQYF.

The rearrangement joins TRBV18 to TRBJ2-5, with D possibly being TRBD1 (7 bases). V was shortened by 3 bases and J by 2 bases, with 16 bases between the two germline ends. There are 16 residues in the CDR3. Per the germline V gene, CDR1 is KGHSH and CDR2 is LQKENI. The CDR3 here is CASSPATGRRQETQYF. CDR3 bases: TGTGCCAGCTCACCCGCGACAGGGAGGAGGCAAGAGACCCAGTACTTC. Variable domain in full (rest from reference TRBV18 and TRBJ2-5): NAGVMQNPRHLVRRRGQEARLRCSPMKGHSHVYWYRQLPEEGLKFMVYLQKENIIDESGMPKERFSAEFPKEGPSILRIQQVVRGDSAAYFCASSPATGRRQETQYFGPGTRLLVL.

This chain connects TRBV6-1 to TRBJ2-5; tentatively, D is TRBD2 (5 bases). The DNA end favors TRBJ2-7, so the J call may be wrong. Per germline, CDR1 MNHNS and CDR2 SASEGT. This CDR3 contains 15 residues. The CDR3 reads CASAEGLGPSYEQYF. CDR3 DNA: TGTGCCAGCGCTGAAGGACTCGGCCCATCCTACGAGCAGTACTTC.

The table lists this clone with a count of one. The rearrangement uses TRBV4-3 and TRBJ2-4; possible D gene TRBD2, 5 bases. V gave up 2 bases and J gave up 5 bases, with 13 bases separating them. There are 15 residues in the CDR3. Per germline, CDR1 LGHNA and CDR2 YSLEER. CDR3 DNA: TGCGCCAGCAGCCAAAAAACCGGGGTCCAAAACATTCAGTACTTC. This gives the protein CASSQKTGVQNIQYF.